The 27 T cell receptor beta chains listed next were all sequenced from one sample in a study of blood T cells in healthy people across ages. Together with a sample-barcoded 5' primer, a J-beta primer mix was included in a second PCR lasting about 7 to 12 cycles. TCRdb re-called the 5' RACE reads with MiXCR, one entry per CDR3 protein. This table holds around 1,900,000 distinct CDR3 sequences, about 39% found once. The sequenced sample was blood. Every receptor here comes from a human donor in good health.

The genes are TRBV12-3 or TRBV12-4 and TRBJ1-2; D gene unclear. The CDR3 is 13 amino acids. V lost 5 bases and J 6 bases, leaving 13 bases between the germline ends. This CDR3 reads CASSQSGPDGYTF. In DNA form, the CDR3 reads TGTGCCAGCAGTCAATCAGGTCCCGATGGCTACACCTTC.

This clonotype was observed at least ten times. V and J are TRBV7-9 and TRBJ2-7; D is possibly TRBD1 or TRBD2 (5 bases each). Germline lookup yields CDR1 SEHNR and CDR2 FQNEAQ (reference sequence). Trimming stripped 8 bases from V and 0 bases from J, with 8 bases between. The CDR3 has 12 amino acids. The CDR3 DNA reads TGTGCCAGCGGGGGTCGCTCCTACGAGCAGTACTTC. Its protein is CASGGRSYEQYF.

The rearrangement joins TRBV6-6 to TRBJ2-7; D perhaps matches TRBD1 (5 bases). The J call may be in error: the DNA end matches TRBJ2-4 better. This CDR3 is 16 amino acids long. Germline assignment: CDR1 MNHNY and CDR2 SVGAGI (reference sequence). The CDR3 DNA follows: TGTGCCAGCAGTTACGTTTCGGCCAGGGATAAAAACATTCAGTACTTC. Translated, it gives CASSYVSARDKNIQYF.

V gene TRBV20-1 combines with J gene TRBJ2-1, with 9 bases aligning to TRBD2. V was pared by 5 bases and J by 2 bases, with 4 bases of the junction left unmatched. The V gene's germline CDR1 is DFQATT and CDR2 SNEGSKA (reference sequence). CDR3 length equals 14 residues. The CDR3 DNA follows: TGCAGTGCTCATGCGGGGGGGCCCTACAATGAGCAGTTCTTC. This codes for CSAHAGGPYNEQFF.

The chain is built from TRBV5-1 and TRBJ2-1, with D perhaps matching TRBD1 (6 bases). The CDR3 is made up of 17 amino acids. V was cut by 0 bases and J by 0 bases, with 13 bases left in between. CDR1 SGHRS and CDR2 YFSETQ come from the germline V gene. The CDR3 DNA is TGCGCCAGCAGCTTGGGGTGGGGGCTCCTCTCCTACAATGAGCAGTTCTTC. Encoded protein: CASSLGWGLLSYNEQFF.

This rearrangement joins TRBV4-1 to TRBJ2-2; D gene uncertain. The V gene lost 2 bases and the J gene lost 6 bases, with 16 bases spanning the gap. Germline V gives CDR1 MGHRA, CDR2 YSYEKL. There are 16 residues in the CDR3. The DNA for the CDR3 is TGCGCCAGCAGCCAACCGGCAAGGGCGTGGGCCGGGGAGCTGTTTTTT. It is translated as CASSQPARAWAGELFF.

The rearrangement uses TRBV9 and TRBJ1-1; D unresolved. The CDR3 length is 15 residues. Germline V lookup: CDR1 SGDLS, CDR2 YYNGEE. Deletions cut 0 bases from V and 3 bases from J, with 12 bases between. The chain's CDR3 is CASSVGLGWDTEAFF. For the CDR3, the DNA is TGTGCCAGCAGCGTAGGGCTAGGGTGGGACACTGAAGCTTTCTTT.

This clonotype showed up just once. Relative to the germline gene, one junction end is altered; a read error may explain this. The V call is TRBV6-2 or TRBV6-3, the J call TRBJ2-1, with unresolved D. With the DNA end fitting TRBJ2-7 better, the J assignment may be wrong. This CDR3 is built from 12 residues. From germline, CDR1 is MNHEY and CDR2 SVGEGT. The CDR3: CTSSYDVGEQYF. Here the CDR3 DNA reads TGTACCAGCAGTTACGACGTGGGCGAGCAGTACTTC.

The chain carries TRBV9 and TRBJ2-1; no definite D call. The CDR3 totals 15 residues. CDR1 is SGDLS, CDR2 YYNGEE, per germline. V was shortened by 0 bases and J by 5 bases, with 12 bases between the two germline ends. The CDR3 region has the DNA TGTGCCAGCAGCGTAGCCCAACCAAGGGACAATGAGCAGTTCTTC. This encodes CASSVAQPRDNEQFF. Using reference TRBV9 and TRBJ2-1 for the parts outside the CDR3, the full variable domain is DSGVTQTPKHLITATGQRVTLRCSPRSGDLSVYWYQQSLDQGLQFLIQYYNGEERAKGNILERFSAQQFPDLHSELNLSSLELGDSALYFCASSVAQPRDNEQFFGPGTRLTVL.

This clonotype appeared a few times. The chain carries TRBV6-6 and TRBJ2-3, with TRBD2 identical over 8 bases. Germline V gives CDR1 MNHNY, CDR2 SVGAGI (reference sequence). V shed 4 bases, J shed 5 bases, and the junction held 11 bases outside the gene matches. The CDR3 consists of 16 residues. The CDR3 here is CASSSRSSGEVDTQYF. The CDR3 region has the DNA TGTGCCAGCAGTTCCCGTAGTAGCGGGGAGGTAGATACGCAGTATTTT.

There are a few counts of this clonotype. The chain uses TRBV10-3 and TRBJ2-7; 8 nucleotides match TRBD1. V shed 4 bases, J shed 5 bases, and the junction held 4 bases outside the gene matches. The CDR3 consists of 13 residues. Germline CDR1 reads ENHRY; CDR2 reads SYGVKD. CDR3 sequence: CAISGTGWDEQYF. Written as DNA, the CDR3 is TGTGCCATCAGTGGGACAGGGTGGGACGAGCAGTACTTC.

Of note for this clonotype: A much more abundant neighbour one base away suggests this may be a read error. The chain links TRBV15 to TRBJ2-1, with TRBD1 as a possible D gene (6 bases). Trimming removed 5 bases from V and 13 bases from J, with 18 bases in between. CDR3 length: 13 residues. CDR1 LNHNV and CDR2 YYDKDF come from the germline V gene (reference sequence). The CDR3 loop reads CATSVGQQETQFF. As DNA, the CDR3 is TGTGCCACCAGCGTAGGACAGCAAGAGACCCAGTTCTTC.

The chain employs TRBV11-3 and TRBJ2-1; 9 nucleotides align to TRBD2. The length of the CDR3 is 14 residues. Germline CDR1 SGHNT, CDR2 YENEEA. The V segment lost 5 bases and the J segment 6 bases; nucleotides outside the gene matches: 5. The DNA of the CDR3 is TGTGCCAGCAGCCGCGGGGGGGCCACCAATGAGCAGTTCTTC. As protein: CASSRGGATNEQFF.

The V and J genes are TRBV2 and TRBJ1-2, with 8 bases that match TRBD1. CDR3 length equals 14 residues. From germline, CDR1 is SNHLY and CDR2 FYNNEI. V shed 3 bases and J 8 bases; nucleotides not matched to a gene: 8. DNA for the CDR3: TGTGCCAGCAGTGAGACAGGGGAGTTGAAAGGCTACACCTTC. It encodes CASSETGELKGYTF.

The chain links TRBV20-1 to TRBJ1-2, with D possibly TRBD1 on 5 matching bases. V was shortened by 7 bases and J by 8 bases, with 23 bases between the two germline ends. CDR3 length: 14 amino acids. The V gene's germline CDR1 is DFQATT and CDR2 SNEGSKA (reference sequence). Here the CDR3 reads CSVAPVAGRKGYTF. The CDR3 DNA sequence: TGCAGTGTCGCGCCAGTGGCAGGGAGAAAGGGCTACACCTTC.

The chain is built from TRBV25-1 and TRBJ1-2; maybe TRBD1 (5 bases). The V and J ends lost 2 bases and 6 bases respectively, with 13 bases between them. CDR1 is MGHDK and CDR2 is SYGVNS in the germline V gene. The length of the CDR3 is 14 residues. This CDR3 reads CASSEGTTANGYTF. The CDR3 region has the DNA TGTGCCAGCAGTGAAGGGACCACCGCGAATGGCTACACCTTC.

The rearrangement links TRBV20-1 to TRBJ2-1; D gene ambiguous. Germline V CDR1 and CDR2: DFQATT, SNEGSKA (reference sequence). CDR3 length: 15 amino acids. V was pared by 3 bases and J by 0 bases, with 12 bases between. CDR3 protein: CSARGFGSSYNEQFF. CDR3 nucleotides: TGCAGTGCTAGGGGGTTTGGGTCCTCCTACAATGAGCAGTTCTTC.

The chain uses TRBV28 and TRBJ2-3; 14 nucleotides match TRBD2. The CDR3 is made up of 15 amino acids. V lost 6 bases and J lost 5; bases outside the gene matches: 4. Germline V gene data show CDR1 as MDHEN and CDR2 as SYDVKM. CDR3 loop: CASRRLAGGVDTQYF. The CDR3 nucleotides are TGTGCCAGCAGGCGACTAGCGGGGGGGGTAGATACGCAGTATTTT.

This chain uses TRBV24-1 with TRBJ2-3; 9 bases agree with TRBD2. The CDR3 loop spans 19 amino acids. J gave up 2 bases and V 5 bases, and 16 bases lay outside the gene matches. Germline CDR1 is KGHDR and CDR2 is SFDVKD. The CDR3: CATSGPASGDLKHTDTQYF. In DNA form, the CDR3 reads TGTGCCACCAGTGGTCCGGCTAGCGGGGACTTAAAGCACACAGATACGCAGTATTTT.

The chain has TRBV5-5 and TRBJ2-2, with a possible D match to TRBD2 (5 bases). Trimming took off 3 bases at V and 10 bases at J, with 13 bases between the two ends. The CDR3 loop spans 13 amino acids. CDR1 is SGHKS, CDR2 YYEKEE, per germline (reference sequence). CDR3 protein: CASSSTTTLELFF. Written as DNA, the CDR3 is TGTGCCAGCAGCTCAACGACTACCTTGGAGCTGTTTTTT.

The V gene is TRBV7-8, the J gene TRBJ1-1, with 9 bases matching TRBD1. V gave up 3 bases and J gave up 1 base; unmatched junction bases: 6. The CDR3 runs to 16 residues. CDR1 is SGHVS, CDR2 FQNEAQ, per germline. The CDR3 DNA is TGTGCCAGCAGCTTCTACAGGGGGCGTGGGAACACTGAAGCTTTCTTT. Translated, it gives CASSFYRGRGNTEAFF.

The rearrangement joins TRBV7-2 to TRBJ1-2, with 7 positions matching TRBD1. The CDR3 covers 14 residues. The V segment lost 5 bases and the J segment 4 bases; nucleotides outside the gene matches: 7. Per the germline V gene, CDR1 is SGHTA and CDR2 is FQGNSA. CDR3 loop: CASSTSGGSYGYTF. The CDR3 nucleotides are TGTGCCAGCAGCACTTCAGGGGGTAGCTATGGCTACACCTTC.

This clonotype was found many times. J is TRBJ2-3 and V is TRBV4-2, with D unclear. Per the germline V gene, CDR1 is LGHNA and CDR2 is YNFKEQ. Trimming took 4 bases from V and 4 from J, leaving 12 bases between them. The CDR3 contains 14 residues. The CDR3 region has the DNA TGTGCCAGCAGCCCAAATCCCGGAGCAGATACGCAGTATTTT. It specifies CASSPNPGADTQYF.

V and J are TRBV5-1 and TRBJ1-6; maybe TRBD1 (5 bases). CDR1 and CDR2 (germline): SGHRS, YFSETQ. With 1 base removed from V and 6 bases from J, the gap between germline ends came to 11 bases. The length of the CDR3 is 15 residues. CDR3 sequence: CASSLRDGTNSPLHF. CDR3 bases: TGCGCCAGCAGCTTGAGGGACGGCACTAATTCACCCCTCCACTTT.

The chain is built from TRBV7-3 and TRBJ2-7; possibly TRBD2 for D (6 bases). Germline CDR1 reads SGHTA; CDR2 reads FQGTGA. This CDR3 comprises 16 residues. V lost 6 bases to trimming and J lost 4 bases, with 22 bases between them. The CDR3 DNA reads TGTGCCAGCAGTCTAATCGGGGCTAGCGTTTGGTACGAGCAGTACTTC. Protein: CASSLIGASVWYEQYF.

This clonotype has just a few counts. The chain carries TRBV5-5 and TRBJ2-5; tentative D call: TRBD2 (6 bases). The V gene lost 2 bases and the J gene lost 3 bases, with 11 bases spanning the gap. In germline, CDR1 is SGHKS, CDR2 YYEKEE (reference sequence). The CDR3 totals 14 residues. The DNA for the CDR3 is TGTGCCAGCAGCTTTTGGGCTAGCGAAGAGACCCAGTACTTC. It translates to CASSFWASEETQYF.

The chain employs TRBV7-2 and TRBJ2-1, with D possibly TRBD2 on 7 matching bases. Germline assignment: CDR1 SGHTA and CDR2 FQGNSA. V was pared by 1 base and J by 8 bases, with 15 bases between. The CDR3 extends over 15 amino acids. CDR3 region: CASSLGGGLRDEQFF. DNA for the CDR3: TGTGCCAGCAGCTTAGGGGGGGGGCTAAGGGATGAGCAGTTCTTC.